This T cell receptor (beta chain) was obtained from a study of blood T cells in healthy people across ages. At the level of the study: Capturing about one barcoded beta molecule per two T cells was achieved by template switching.

CDR3 length: 14 residues. The ends were cut back, 1 base at V and 2 bases at J, with 8 bases in the middle. Germline CDR1 is MGHRA and CDR2 is YSYEKL. A note on this clonotype: The target antigen is unknown.

Study conclusions and caveats: Per million T cells, the diversity of TCR beta decreased roughly linearly as age advanced. Percentage of naive T cells showed a strong correlation with TCR beta diversity.

Combining a sample-barcoded 5' primer with a J-beta primer mix, a second PCR ran for about 6 to 12 cycles. TCRdb processed the 5' RACE reads anew with MiXCR; each CDR3 protein has one entry. The profile covers some 320,000 distinct CDR3 sequences, with 27% appearing a single time and 29% taken by the ten largest. Collection of 9 to 10 milliliters of peripheral blood was performed for each donor. Material: blood. The source is a woman aged 70 to 79 in good health. V gene TRBV4-1 combines with J gene TRBJ1-2; possible D gene TRBD1, 5 bases. CDR3 sequence: CASSQGQSNYGYTF. Here the CDR3 DNA reads TGCGCCAGCAGCCAAGGACAGTCCAACTATGGCTACACCTTC.